The present TCR beta chain was sequenced within a study of Graves' ophthalmopathy and Graves' hyperthyroidism. About the research overall: Peripheral blood collection took place at initial diagnosis, before any treatment. Notes on the study in general: Detection in blood was also observed for most expanded thyroid clonotypes above 0.001 frequency. Predictions made by the model for ophthalmopathy progression reached 70.59% sensitivity and about 72% specificity.

As for this clonotype: Its target is not known.

CDR1 and CDR2 (germline): DFQATT, SNEGSKA (reference sequence). V was clipped by 3 bases and J by 2 bases; unmatched bases: 8. The CDR3 has 15 residues. For repertoire sequencing, the TCR beta CDR3 regions were amplified from RNA transcripts. The library came from an HTBI-primed first-round RT-PCR and a second-round multiplex PCR. From the multiplex PCR reads, TCRdb called clonotypes with MiXCR, one entry per CDR3 protein. The sample includes 600,000 to 950,000 distinct CDR3 sequences, around 40% seen only once; the top ten take 44%. The source of this sequence is an adult man with Graves' ophthalmopathy. Sample: peripheral blood. The genes are TRBV20-1 and TRBJ2-5; 8 nucleotides agree with TRBD2. The CDR3: CSASPTSGPQETQYF. CDR3 DNA: TGCAGTGCTAGCCCAACTAGCGGACCACAAGAGACCCAGTACTTC.